Shown below are 3 T cell receptor beta chains from a single sample sequenced in a study of regulatory T cells in long-lasting Graves disease. With iRepertoire HTBI primers and Arm-PCR of CDR3 regions, TCR beta libraries were built. TCRdb reanalysed the multiplex PCR reads using MiXCR and keeps one entry per CDR3 protein. The sample contains approximately 290,000 distinct CDR3 sequences, around a fifth of which appear only once. This sample's time point: persistent/refractory GD, antithyroid drugs over 5 years with positive TRAb. PBMC RNA was the source of the TCR library. The sample in question was peripheral blood mononuclear cells (PBMCs), obtained when the disease was refractory, from a patient treated with antithyroid drugs. These receptors were obtained from a female donor with Graves disease.

This clonotype has ten or more counts. The chain employs TRBV11-2 and TRBJ2-7, with 8 bases lining up with TRBD1. Germline lookup yields CDR1 SGHAT and CDR2 FQNNGV. Unmatched junction bases numbered 4, after V lost 6 bases and J lost 3 bases. This CDR3 spans 13 amino acids. The CDR3 nucleotides are TGTGCCAGCAGACCGACAGGGGACTACGAGCAGTACTTC. Amino acids: CASRPTGDYEQYF.

The sample holds many counts of this clonotype. V usage is TRBV28 and J usage is TRBJ1-2, with TRBD1 matching over 7 bases. V was pared by 2 bases and J by 1 base, with 4 bases of the junction left unmatched. The CDR3 has 15 amino acids. The V gene's germline CDR1 is MDHEN and CDR2 SYDVKM. The CDR3 protein is CASSLMGQINYGYTF. The CDR3 DNA follows: TGTGCCAGCAGTTTAATGGGACAGATTAACTATGGCTACACCTTC.

The chain couples TRBV3-1 to TRBJ2-7, with a possible D match to TRBD2 (5 bases). V lost 1 base to trimming and J lost 2 bases, with 12 bases between them. Germline-derived CDR1 and CDR2 are LGHDT and YNNKEL (reference sequence). This CDR3 contains 15 residues. The CDR3 loop reads CASSQGSSVAYEQYF. The CDR3 nucleotides read TGTGCCAGCAGCCAAGGTAGTAGCGTGGCCTACGAGCAGTACTTC.